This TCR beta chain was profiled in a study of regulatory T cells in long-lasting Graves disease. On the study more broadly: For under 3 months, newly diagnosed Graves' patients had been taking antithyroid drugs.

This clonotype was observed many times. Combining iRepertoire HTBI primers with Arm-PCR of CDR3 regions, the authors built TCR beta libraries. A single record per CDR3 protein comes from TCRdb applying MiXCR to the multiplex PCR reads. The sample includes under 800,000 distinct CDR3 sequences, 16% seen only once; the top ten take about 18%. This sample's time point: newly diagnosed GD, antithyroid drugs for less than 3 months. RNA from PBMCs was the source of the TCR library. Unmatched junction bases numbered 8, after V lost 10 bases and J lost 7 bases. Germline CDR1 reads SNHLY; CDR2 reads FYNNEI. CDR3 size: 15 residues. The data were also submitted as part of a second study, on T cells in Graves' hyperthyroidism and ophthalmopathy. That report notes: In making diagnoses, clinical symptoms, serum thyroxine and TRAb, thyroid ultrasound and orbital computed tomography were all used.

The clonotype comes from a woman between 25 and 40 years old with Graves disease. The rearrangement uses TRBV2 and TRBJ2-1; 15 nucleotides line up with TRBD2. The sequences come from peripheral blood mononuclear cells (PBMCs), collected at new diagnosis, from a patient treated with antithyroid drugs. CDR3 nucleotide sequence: TGTGCCACCCTAGAGGGGACTAGCGGGAGGAATGAGCAGTTCTTC. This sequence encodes CATLEGTSGRNEQFF.